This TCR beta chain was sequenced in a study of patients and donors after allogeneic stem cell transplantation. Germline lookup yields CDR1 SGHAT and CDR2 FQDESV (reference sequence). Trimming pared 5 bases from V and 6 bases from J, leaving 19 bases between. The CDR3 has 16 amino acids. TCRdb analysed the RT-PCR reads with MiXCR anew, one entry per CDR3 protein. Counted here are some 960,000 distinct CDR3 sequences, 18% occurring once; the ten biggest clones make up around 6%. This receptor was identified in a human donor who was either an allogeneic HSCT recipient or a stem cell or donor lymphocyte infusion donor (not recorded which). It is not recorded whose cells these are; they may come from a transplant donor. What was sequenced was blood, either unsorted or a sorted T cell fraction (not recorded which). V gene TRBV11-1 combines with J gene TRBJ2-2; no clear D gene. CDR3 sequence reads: CASSPPELSGAGELFF. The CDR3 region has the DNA TGTGCCAGCAGCCCACCAGAGCTCTCGGGCGCCGGGGAGCTGTTTTTT.